This TCR beta chain derives from a study of cytomegalovirus exposure and HLA in healthy donors. Study overall: Prior work identified roughly 120 million unique TCR beta sequences in some 180 million T cells.

This CDR3 is built from 17 residues. Germline V gene data show CDR1 as SGHRS and CDR2 as YFSETQ. The trim removed 1 base at V and 3 bases at J, leaving 7 bases unmatched. Amplification used 60 Vbeta primers and 13 Jbeta primers. Assay: immunoSEQ multiplex PCR; the TCRdb copy retains only in-frame clones and omits some. Of roughly 38,000 clones listed, around 69% are singletons. The genes are TRBV5-1 and TRBJ1-1; 12 bases match TRBD1. Material for sequencing was PBMCs. This sequence was found in a woman aged 25 to 39 in good health and CMV-seropositive. The CDR3 spells CASSLTGTGGLDTEAFF. The CDR3 DNA is TGCGCCAGCAGCTTGACGGGGACAGGGGGCCTCGACACTGAAGCTTTCTTT. Variable domain in full (rest from reference TRBV5-1 and TRBJ1-1): KAGVTQTPRYLIKTRGQQVTLSCSPISGHRSVSWYQQTPGQGLQFLFEYFSETQRNKGNFPGRFSGRQFSNSRSEMNVSTLELGDSALYLCASSLTGTGGLDTEAFFGQGTRLTVV.